Described below is a single T cell receptor (beta chain) sequence and its context. The specificity of this receptor is unknown. A clone one base away is much larger, so this may be a read error. For CDR1 and CDR2, the germline V gene (reference sequence) lists GTSNPN and SVGIG. Including the terminal cysteine and phenylalanine, the CDR3 comprises 12 residues. CDR3 DNA only is kept here, 36 bases in frame from base 1. Using the deep immunoSEQ assay, TCR CDR3 regions were amplified from genomic DNA by multiplex PCR. Genomic DNA extracted from each cell subset was distributed evenly over all wells of several immunoSEQ 96-well plates, and each plate served as one replicate. For unsorted PBMC, roughly 330 ng of genomic DNA, equivalent to about 30,000 T cell genomes, went into each replicate PCR. Genomic DNA from unsorted PBMC was sequenced over ten immunoSEQ deep assay plates. The purified libraries were quantified using a Qubit 3.0 fluorometer, sized with a Bioanalyzer 2100, and then quantified again using the KAPA Library Quantification kit. A separate single-read 150-cycle Illumina NextSeq 550 flow cell was used to sequence each immunoSEQ 96-well plate. The paper's processing steps were these. Because the immunoSEQ output held only junctional sequences and lacked quality scores, the filtering could not match the filtering applied to full-length reads. Sequences were annotated with PyIR, a Python wrapper for IgBLAST v1.9, and V/J genes and CDR3 were assigned using IMGT germline references. Reads were filtered out if the reads had weak V/J assignments (E-value above 1e-6), no CDR3, stop codons, out-of-frame junctions, or ambiguous translated residues. V3J clonotypes were defined as sequences sharing an identical inferred V gene, J gene, and CDR3 amino acid sequence. Percentage overlap between repertoires was computed as shared unique clonotypes divided by the size of the smaller repertoire. RTK rarefaction, the Chao1 estimator, and Recon v2.1 estimates of unobserved clonotypes were used to assess repertoire richness. TCRdb took this table from immuneACCESS and kept in-frame rearrangements with V and J called. Such tables lack part of the clones; where checked against another copy, unresolved V genes explain under half of the gap, and the rest is unexplained. That table gives V, J and clone size, and the DNA gave D and trimming. The sample table contains about 500,000 clones; only one count was recorded for 75% to 80% of them. The ten top clones hold approximately 12% of the sample.

This record belongs to a study of shared clonotypes between healthy human individuals (dated by TCRdb to about 2020). About the study as a whole: The cohort comprised a couple of women and three men aged 18 to 49 years. To increase sequencing depth and limit assay-specific biases, TCR repertoire library preparation and sequencing were carried out by different laboratories using diverse techniques. To estimate repertoire size and how much clonotype sharing occurs between individuals, the study deeply sequenced the blood TCR repertoires of five healthy adults. Leukapheresis yielded between about 0.94 and 8.9 billion PBMCs per donor.

The donors were healthy, HIV-negative adults with no recently reported acute infections or vaccinations. Every donor was a Caucasian adult residing in Nashville, Tennessee, USA. For unsorted samples, 96 million or so PBMCs were counted, and genomic DNA was extracted using the QIAamp DNA Blood Mini kit. Blood was collected by leukapheresis, and PBMCs were isolated by Ficoll-Histopaque density gradient centrifugation and then cryopreserved in liquid nitrogen vapor phase. General findings and caveats noted by the study authors: Based on pairwise subsampling, the degree of clonotype sharing among donors was expected to be affected by sequencing depth. The small number of donors limited the genetic and exposure-history diversity represented. Sampling was restricted to blood, and TCR repertoires in tissues likely differ from the TCR repertoires found in blood.

The sequenced sample was PBMCs. The clonotype comes from a woman between 35 and 50 years old in good health. Some clones in this sample may be carry-over from other donors' samples. The chain couples TRBV30 to TRBJ2-6; the D segment might be TRBD1 or TRBD2, since each matches 5 bases. In nucleotide form, the sequence is TGTGGAGGGAGCTCTGGGGCCAACGCCCTGACTTTC. This codes for CGGSSGANALTF.